This record covers a single T cell receptor (beta chain). The antigen remains unidentified. TCRdb reanalysed the RT-PCR reads using MiXCR and keeps one entry per CDR3 protein. The data hold about 480,000 distinct CDR3 sequences, with around 25% observed a single time. These data belong to a study of response to subunit inactivated influenza vaccine. Study-level results: Authors suggested each seasonal influenza vaccination recruits few new T cells.

This CDR3 comprises 15 residues. In germline, CDR1 is MNHNS, CDR2 SASEGT. V shed 6 bases and J 2 bases; nucleotides not matched to a gene: 8. This specimen consisted of CD4+ T cells sorted from PBMCs, obtained more than 4 days after vaccination. The chain combines TRBV6-1 with TRBJ2-3, with TRBD2 identical over 7 bases. The sequence was obtained from a middle-aged man who received an inactivated influenza vaccine. In DNA form, the CDR3 reads TGTGCCAGCAGCCCTCAAGCGGGGTCCACAGATACGCAGTATTTT. Translating it yields CASSPQAGSTDTQYF.